The 13 T cell receptor beta chains below all came from one sample that was sequenced in a study of T cell repertoires in cytomegalovirus infection. These TCRs are of unknown antigen specificity. TCRdb re-called the reads through MiXCR, storing one row per CDR3 protein. The data show some 110,000 distinct CDR3 sequences, around 10% seen once. The sample comprised PBMCs, sequenced either directly or after in vitro stimulation (not recorded which). The receptors come from a human donor in good health (CMV status not recorded). Some clones in this sample may be carry-over from other donors' samples.

This clonotype was found a few times. The rearrangement links TRBV28 to TRBJ1-4; a possible D gene is TRBD1 (6 bases). Germline-derived CDR1 and CDR2 are MDHEN and SYDVKM. V was trimmed by 7 bases and J by 10 bases, leaving 19 bases between them. The CDR3 is 14 residues long. CDR3 sequence (DNA): TGTGCCAGCACCGGGGACATCCCTGGGCGAAAACTGTTTTTT. Its translation is CASTGDIPGRKLFF.

This clonotype occurred a few times. The J gene is TRBJ2-5, the V gene TRBV24-1, with TRBD1 identical over 7 bases. The germline V gene has CDR1 KGHDR and CDR2 SFDVKD. The CDR3 extends over 17 amino acids. J gave up 1 base and V 0 bases, and 7 bases lay outside the gene matches. In DNA form, the CDR3 reads TGTGCCACCAGTGATTTGCCCCCCGGGACAGCCCAAGAGACCCAGTACTTC. Protein product: CATSDLPPGTAQETQYF.

This clonotype was picked up many times. The rearrangement links TRBV28 to TRBJ1-3; 9 bases line up with TRBD1. The CDR3 is 16 amino acids. The J segment lost 10 bases and the V segment lost 5 bases, leaving 15 bases of the junction unmatched. Germline values: CDR1 MDHEN, CDR2 SYDVKM. Here the CDR3 DNA reads TGTGCCAGCAGTCATATCTACAGGGGGCGCGGTGGAACCATATATTTT. The encoded protein is CASSHIYRGRGGTIYF.

This clonotype has a handful of counts. The chain carries TRBV7-2 and TRBJ2-7; no clear D. V was cut by 5 bases and J by 2 bases, with 7 bases left in between. This CDR3 comprises 12 residues. CDR1 and CDR2 (germline): SGHTA, FQGNSA. Here the CDR3 reads CASSLRPYEQYF. DNA for the CDR3: TGTGCCAGCAGCCTCCGCCCCTACGAGCAGTACTTC.

The V call is TRBV9, the J call TRBJ2-5; D is unclear. Trimming removed 5 bases at V and 3 bases at J, with 5 bases between. Looked up from germline, CDR1 is SGDLS and CDR2 is YYNGEE. The CDR3 loop spans 11 amino acids. The CDR3 spells CASSHKETQYF. CDR3 sequence (DNA): TGTGCCAGCAGTCATAAAGAGACCCAGTACTTC.

This clonotype has just a few counts. The CDR3 nucleotides read TGTGCCACCAGCATCCTTACGACTAGCGGGTTCATCCATGAGCAGTTCTTC. Translating it yields CATSILTTSGFIHEQFF. The chain recombines TRBV15 with TRBJ2-1; 10 bases match TRBD2. Germline V lookup: CDR1 LNHNV, CDR2 YYDKDF (reference sequence). The CDR3 is 17 residues long. J was trimmed by 8 bases and V by 4 bases; bases with no gene match: 14.

This clonotype has only a few counts. The CDR3 DNA reads TGTGCCAGCAGTTCCCTGGACACGAGCAATCAGCCCCAGCATTTT. Residues: CASSSLDTSNQPQHF. V gene TRBV27 combines with J gene TRBJ1-5; tentatively, D is TRBD1 (5 bases). V lost 4 bases and J 1 base, leaving 11 bases between the germline ends. Germline CDR1 MNHEY, CDR2 SMNVEV (reference sequence). The CDR3 totals 15 residues.

This clonotype showed up many times. The gene calls are TRBV4-1 and TRBJ1-6; 8 bases are shared with TRBD1. The J segment lost 9 bases and the V segment lost 1 base, leaving 5 bases of the junction unmatched. Per germline, CDR1 MGHRA and CDR2 YSYEKL. CDR3 length: 15 amino acids. The DNA of the CDR3 is TGCGCCAGCAGCCAAGTTCGGACAGGGACTTCACCCCTCCACTTT. It specifies CASSQVRTGTSPLHF.

J is TRBJ2-7 and V is TRBV19; 7 nucleotides line up with TRBD2. The CDR3 spans 15 residues. The V and J ends lost 0 bases and 0 bases, in that order; junction bases with no gene match: 2. Per the germline V gene, CDR1 is LNHDA and CDR2 is SQIVND (reference sequence). The CDR3 spells CASSIDGGSSYEQYF. In DNA form, the CDR3 reads TGTGCCAGTAGTATAGACGGCGGGAGCTCCTACGAGCAGTACTTC.

There are a few counts of this clonotype. The chain recombines TRBV29-1 with TRBJ2-5; a possible D gene is TRBD2 (5 bases). The CDR3 runs to 13 residues. V was clipped by 3 bases and J by 5 bases, with 13 bases between them. Germline lookup yields CDR1 SQVTM and CDR2 ANQGSEA. The DNA of the CDR3 is TGCAGCGTTGACGGCGGAGGCGGGGAGACCCAGTACTTC. Its translation is CSVDGGGGETQYF.

This clonotype has a count of ten or more. J is TRBJ2-5 and V is TRBV7-8; maybe TRBD1 (5 bases). The CDR3 contains 14 residues. Trimming took 2 bases from V and 4 from J, leaving 11 bases between them. In germline, CDR1 is SGHVS, CDR2 FQNEAQ. CDR3 sequence: CASSLRGAGETQYF. CDR3 bases: TGTGCCAGCAGCTTAAGGGGCGCTGGAGAGACCCAGTACTTC. Supplemented by reference TRBV7-8 and TRBJ2-5, the full variable domain reads GAGVSQSPRYKVAKRGQDVALRCDPISGHVSLFWYQQALGQGPEFLTYFQNEAQLDKSGLPSDRFFAERPEGSVSTLKIQRTQQEDSAVYLCASSLRGAGETQYFGPGTRLLVL.

The V gene is TRBV6-2 or TRBV6-3, the J gene TRBJ2-7; D is perhaps TRBD1 (6 bases). Trimming shortened V by 6 bases and J by 3 bases, and 15 bases separated the two germline ends. Germline V CDR1 and CDR2: MNHEY, SVGEGT. CDR3 length equals 14 residues. CDR3 bases: TGTGCCAGCAGACAGGACAGCCTCAACTACGAGCAGTACGTC. This translates into CASRQDSLNYEQYV.

This clonotype was picked up a small number of times. The chain joins TRBV7-9 to TRBJ2-7; TRBD1 matches at 7 bases. Germline CDR1 SEHNR, CDR2 FQNEAQ (reference sequence). The CDR3 is 14 residues long. V lost 3 bases to trimming and J lost 6 bases; unmatched junction nucleotides: 8. The CDR3 protein is CASSFSTGLGEQYF. CDR3 in DNA: TGTGCCAGCAGCTTCTCGACAGGGTTGGGCGAGCAGTACTTC.